This paragraph reports one TCR beta chain. This clone's antigen is unknown. There are no base qualities to consult, and no much larger clone falls within one base. The data derive from a study of T cell changes during pregnancy in multiple sclerosis (dated by TCRdb to between 2018 and 2021). General notes on the study: The study looked at changes in the T cell repertoire across pregnancy in women with multiple sclerosis.

Library preparation was by the immunoSEQ multiplex PCR assay. Imported from immuneACCESS, the table was reduced by TCRdb to in-frame sequences with V and J called. These copies leave out some clones; in studies compared against another copy, an unresolved V gene accounts for under half, and the cause of the remainder is not known. This sample is represented by around 44,000 clones; about 92% of them were singletons. The ten largest make up 1% to 1.5% of the sample. The sample was peripheral blood. The TCR was taken from a female donor with multiple sclerosis, enrolled in a pregnancy study.

The sequence in DNA is TGTGCCAGCAGCTTGACAAATCAAGAGACCCAGTACTTC. This gives the protein CASSLTNQETQYF. The sequence links TRBV7-2 to TRBJ2-5, with no D gene named confidently. V sheds 3 bases and J sheds 2 bases, leaving 7 bases between their ends. Taken from the germline V gene, the CDR1 and CDR2 loops are SGHTA and FQGNSA. Reading from cysteine to phenylalanine, the CDR3 counts 13 amino acids. Only the CDR3 portion is preserved as DNA: 39 bases, with reading frame beginning at the first base.